These 17 T cell receptor beta chains came from one sample sequenced in a study of CD8 T cells in ankylosing spondylitis. TCRdb reprocessed the 5' RACE reads via MiXCR and lists one record per CDR3 protein. In the table there are 670,000 or so distinct CDR3 sequences, around 20% of which are singletons. For these receptors, no antigen is known. Points from the study as a whole: Seven to nine highly homologous variants formed a TCR beta motif that appeared characteristic of ankylosing spondylitis blood.

Material for sequencing was blood, either unsorted or a sorted T cell fraction (not recorded which). Receptors originate from a male donor with ankylosing spondylitis.

V usage is TRBV20-1 and J usage is TRBJ2-3, with TRBD1 as a possible D gene (5 bases). V was clipped by 0 bases and J by 9 bases, with 10 bases between them. This CDR3 has 12 amino acids. Per germline, CDR1 DFQATT and CDR2 SNEGSKA (reference sequence). This CDR3 is CSARDQGPTQYF. DNA for the CDR3: TGCAGTGCTAGAGATCAGGGCCCCACGCAGTATTTT.

This clonotype was found many times. The rearrangement uses TRBV5-1 and TRBJ2-7; D possibly corresponds to TRBD2 (5 bases). Germline loops: CDR1 SGHRS, CDR2 YFSETQ. The V gene lost 0 bases and the J gene lost 10 bases, with 11 bases spanning the gap. The CDR3 consists of 12 residues. The chain's CDR3 is CASSLGSGGQYF. For the CDR3, the DNA is TGCGCCAGCAGCTTGGGAAGTGGAGGTCAGTACTTC.

The chain is built from TRBV11-1 and TRBJ2-4; D unclear. CDR3 length equals 14 residues. Germline V lookup: CDR1 SGHAT, CDR2 FQDESV (reference sequence). The V end was cut by 5 bases, the J end by 3 bases, with 11 bases between. CDR3 sequence (DNA): TGTGCCAGCAGCCCTGATGTGGTCAAAAACATTCAGTACTTC. It specifies CASSPDVVKNIQYF.

The chain employs TRBV6-2 or TRBV6-3 and TRBJ2-7; D not resolved. The CDR3 is made up of 15 amino acids. Germline lookup yields CDR1 MNHEY and CDR2 SVGEGT. Trimming took 2 bases from V and 6 from J, leaving 17 bases between them. CDR3 sequence (DNA): TGTGCCAGCAGTTACCCCGGGCTAGGGCGCGCCGAGCAGTACTTC. It is translated as CASSYPGLGRAEQYF.

The chain joins TRBV10-2 to TRBJ2-2; 9 positions agree with TRBD2. Germline CDR1 and CDR2: WSHSY and SAAADI. This CDR3 comprises 18 residues. V lost 5 bases to trimming and J lost 2 bases; unmatched junction nucleotides: 12. CDR3 protein: CASSILGSGGVNTGELFF. CDR3 DNA sequence: TGCGCCAGCAGTATCCTTGGTAGCGGGGGCGTAAACACCGGGGAGCTGTTTTTT.

The CDR3: CSAAARDRSYNEQFF. CDR3 in DNA: TGCAGTGCTGCCGCCCGGGATAGGTCCTACAATGAGCAGTTCTTC. The chain recombines TRBV20-1 with TRBJ2-1, with TRBD2 as a possible D gene (5 bases). The germline gives CDR1 DFQATT, CDR2 SNEGSKA (reference sequence). With 5 bases removed from V and 1 base from J, the gap between germline ends came to 15 bases. This CDR3 has 15 residues.

The CDR3 reads CASSWSSGGHSEQYF. The CDR3 DNA is TGTGCCAGCAGTTGGAGCAGCGGGGGCCATTCTGAGCAGTACTTC. This rearrangement joins TRBV12-3 or TRBV12-4 to TRBJ2-7, with 8 bases fitting TRBD2. This CDR3 spans 15 amino acids. The V gene end was trimmed by 4 bases and the J gene end by 7 bases; junction bases not matched to a gene: 12.

This clonotype was detected a few times. The CDR3 here is CASSVGRGVSGELFF. As DNA, the CDR3 is TGTGCCAGCAGCGTAGGGCGGGGGGTGTCCGGGGAGCTGTTTTTT. The rearrangement links TRBV9 to TRBJ2-2; 8 positions agree with TRBD2. CDR1 and CDR2 from the germline V gene are SGDLS and YYNGEE. The CDR3 sequence is 15 residues long. With V trimmed by 0 bases and J by 6 bases, 4 bases remained unmatched.

The chain carries TRBV12-3 or TRBV12-4 and TRBJ1-5; D might be TRBD1 (5 bases). V dropped 6 bases and J dropped 3 bases, with 15 bases sitting between them. The CDR3 runs to 15 residues. The DNA for the CDR3 is TGTGCCAGCAGCAACCGCCGGGGGGTCAATCAGCCCCAGCATTTT. This codes for CASSNRRGVNQPQHF.

The chain joins TRBV5-1 to TRBJ2-2, with unresolved D. V was trimmed by 6 bases and J by 0 bases, leaving 9 bases between them. The CDR3 consists of 14 residues. Germline CDR1 is SGHRS and CDR2 is YFSETQ. The CDR3 loop reads CASTTTTNTGELFF. DNA for the CDR3: TGCGCCAGCACGACAACAACGAACACCGGGGAGCTGTTTTTT.

This clonotype was counted a few times. Here the CDR3 DNA reads TGCAGCGTTCAACCGAACAGTGCTACCTACGAGCAGTACTTC. This sequence encodes CSVQPNSATYEQYF. The chain has TRBV29-1 and TRBJ2-7; D unclear. Between the trimmed V and J ends, which lost 5 bases and 2 bases, there was a span of 16 bases. The CDR3 runs to 14 residues. Per germline, CDR1 SQVTM and CDR2 ANQGSEA.

There are a few counts of this clonotype. The V call is TRBV2, the J call TRBJ2-7; D gene uncertain. The CDR3 extends over 13 amino acids. Per germline, CDR1 SNHLY and CDR2 FYNNEI. Trimming pared 8 bases from V and 0 bases from J, leaving 11 bases between. The CDR3 sequence: CASDPESSYEQYF. The CDR3 bases are TGTGCCAGCGACCCTGAGAGCTCCTACGAGCAGTACTTC.

The chain joins TRBV7-2 to TRBJ2-7; 9 bases map to TRBD2. V trimming: 1 base; J trimming: 2 bases; junction bases outside the gene matches: 6. Looked up from germline, CDR1 is SGHTA and CDR2 is FQGNSA. The CDR3 loop spans 16 amino acids. The CDR3 reads CASSLGGSGSAYEQYF. The CDR3 DNA reads TGTGCCAGCAGCTTAGGCGGTAGCGGGAGTGCCTACGAGCAGTACTTC.

Written as DNA, the CDR3 is TGTGCCATCAGTGGGGAGACTAGCGGGAGACCCAATGAGCAGTTCTTC. Its translation: CAISGETSGRPNEQFF. This rearrangement joins TRBV10-3 to TRBJ2-1, with TRBD2 matching 12 bases. Trimming took 4 bases from V and 6 from J; bases not matched to a gene: 7. CDR3 length equals 16 residues. Germline V CDR1 and CDR2: ENHRY, SYGVKD.

This sequence joins TRBV28 and TRBJ2-7; D may match TRBD1 or TRBD2 (5 bases each). Between the trimmed V and J ends, which lost 6 bases and 10 bases, there was a span of 16 bases. The V gene's germline CDR1 is MDHEN and CDR2 SYDVKM. The CDR3 spans 12 residues. CDR3 DNA sequence: TGTGCCAGCAGCAGAGGGGCGGGTTTCCAGTACTTC. Translating gives CASSRGAGFQYF.

This clonotype was found a few times. The chain employs TRBV5-8 and TRBJ2-2; D tentatively reads TRBD1 or TRBD2 (6 bases each). The CDR3 length is 15 residues. Trimming took off 5 bases at V and 5 bases at J, with 16 bases between the two ends. Per the germline V gene, CDR1 is SGHTS and CDR2 is YDEGEE. CDR3 loop: CASRLWGARTGELFF. CDR3 DNA: TGTGCCAGCAGACTTTGGGGGGCGCGAACCGGGGAGCTGTTTTTT.

This chain connects TRBV7-3 to TRBJ2-1, with 7 bases aligning to TRBD2. V was clipped by 2 bases and J by 9 bases; unmatched bases: 13. Looked up from germline, CDR1 is SGHTA and CDR2 is FQGTGA. CDR3 size: 16 residues. This CDR3 reads CASSLSGRALIGEQFF. CDR3 nucleotides: TGTGCCAGCAGCTTATCTGGGAGGGCCTTAATCGGTGAGCAGTTCTTC.